This TCR beta chain was retrieved from a study of blood T cell repertoires in COVID-19. The overall study: Italy, Spain and the United States were the sources of the convalescent and acute COVID-19 samples. PBMCs, B-cell-depleted T cells, or T cells were the source of the cDNA or gDNA that made up the material.

Original data processing: Reference gene primer amplification in the assay estimated nucleated cell counts. Sequencing used immunoSEQ multiplex PCR; TCRdb keeps in-frame clones, though not all of them. The V and J calls and clone size were taken over from that table, and D and trimming were inferred from the DNA. The top ten clones hold around 0.83% of a sample with 200,000 to 300,000 clones, about 93% of them seen once. V was trimmed by 0 bases and J by 2 bases, leaving 11 bases between them. The germline CDR1 and CDR2 sequences are MGHRA and YSYEKL. This CDR3 region has 16 residues. Patients of the Seattle cohort, enrolled during active infection, were followed longitudinally.

The chain couples TRBV4-1 to TRBJ1-5, with D possibly being TRBD1 (5 bases). The TCR was taken from a man aged 25 to 40 with COVID-19, enrolled during active disease. Sequencing input: peripheral blood. The chain's CDR3 is CASSQDPARGNQPQHF. In nucleotides, the CDR3 is TGCGCCAGCAGCCAAGATCCCGCCAGGGGCAATCAGCCCCAGCATTTT.